Listed below are T cell receptor beta chains from one sample, sequenced in a study of cytomegalovirus exposure and HLA in healthy donors. Assay: immunoSEQ multiplex PCR; the TCRdb copy retains only in-frame clones and omits some. The data show about 80,000 clones, about four fifths seen once. Sequencing used PBMCs. The receptor source for this set is a man between 50 and 59 years old in good health and CMV-seropositive. Both conserved end residues are part of each CDR3. Fields, in order: D gene, clone size, J gene, CDR3 length, V gene, CDR3 DNA, CDR3 protein. D genes are given only for firm matches. A row's size may be missing; if present it is once, few, many or a size class.

D gene: .; clone size: .; J gene: TRBJ1-4; CDR3 length: 14; V gene: TRBV19; CDR3 DNA: TGTGCCAGTAGTCAGCAGGGGAGTGGTGAAAAACTGTTTTTT; CDR3 protein: CASSQQGSGEKLFF
D gene: .; clone size: .; J gene: TRBJ2-7; CDR3 length: 12; V gene: TRBV2; CDR3 DNA: TGTGCCATCTCCGACAGAGCCTACGAGCAGTACTTC; CDR3 protein: CAISDRAYEQYF
D gene: .; clone size: .; J gene: TRBJ2-7; CDR3 length: 13; V gene: TRBV10-3; CDR3 DNA: TGTGCCTCGCGAATGGGGGCGCTCTACGAGCAGTACTTC; CDR3 protein: CASRMGALYEQYF
D gene: TRBD2; clone size: .; J gene: TRBJ2-5; CDR3 length: 15; V gene: TRBV25-1; CDR3 DNA: TGTGCCAGCAGTGGGACTAGCGGGAGACATGAGACCCAGTACTTC; CDR3 protein: CASSGTSGRHETQYF
D gene: TRBD2; clone size: once; J gene: TRBJ2-1; CDR3 length: 16; V gene: TRBV6-5; CDR3 DNA: TGTGCCAGCAGTTACTCCGGGACTAGCGGGAGTACTGAGCAGTTCTTC; CDR3 protein: CASSYSGTSGSTEQFF
D gene: TRBD2; clone size: .; J gene: TRBJ2-1; CDR3 length: 18; V gene: TRBV7-8; CDR3 DNA: TGTGCCAGCAGCCCCGGGACTAGCGGGAGTTTGCCCTACAATGAGCAGTTCTTC; CDR3 protein: CASSPGTSGSLPYNEQFF
D gene: TRBD1; clone size: few; J gene: TRBJ1-1; CDR3 length: 12; V gene: TRBV30; CDR3 DNA: TGTGCCTGCAACAGGGGGCTGGGGGTAGCTTTCTTT; CDR3 protein: CACNRGLGVAFF
D gene: .; clone size: .; J gene: TRBJ1-2; CDR3 length: 10; V gene: TRBV19; CDR3 DNA: TGTGCCAGTAGTGCCGGGACTTACACCTTC; CDR3 protein: CASSAGTYTF
D gene: TRBD1; clone size: few; J gene: TRBJ2-7; CDR3 length: 14; V gene: TRBV6-1; CDR3 DNA: TGTGCCAGCAGTGGCTGGACAGGCTCCTACGAGCAGTACTTC; CDR3 protein: CASSGWTGSYEQYF
D gene: TRBD1; clone size: .; J gene: TRBJ2-6; CDR3 length: 15; V gene: TRBV27; CDR3 DNA: TGTGCCAGCAGCAAACAGGGGGCTGGGGCCAACGGCCTGACTTTC; CDR3 protein: CASSKQGAGANGLTF
D gene: .; clone size: .; J gene: TRBJ2-5; CDR3 length: 13; V gene: TRBV27; CDR3 DNA: TGTGCCAGCAAACTACAGGGTTTTGAGACCCAGTACTTC; CDR3 protein: CASKLQGFETQYF
D gene: TRBD1; clone size: .; J gene: TRBJ1-2; CDR3 length: 14; V gene: TRBV5-6; CDR3 DNA: TGTGCCAGCAGCTGGACAGGGGGCGACTATGGCTACACCTTC; CDR3 protein: CASSWTGGDYGYTF
D gene: TRBD2; clone size: .; J gene: TRBJ2-1; CDR3 length: 14; V gene: TRBV29-1; CDR3 DNA: TGCAGCTTAGCGGGAGGGCTCTCCTACAATGAGCAGTTCTTC; CDR3 protein: CSLAGGLSYNEQFF
D gene: .; clone size: .; J gene: TRBJ2-1; CDR3 length: 15; V gene: TRBV5-1; CDR3 DNA: TGCGCCAGCAGCTTGGACGGTGGCTCCTACAATGAGCAGTTCTTC; CDR3 protein: CASSLDGGSYNEQFF
D gene: TRBD1; clone size: .; J gene: TRBJ1-1; CDR3 length: 13; V gene: TRBV30; CDR3 DNA: TGTGCCTGGTGGGGACAGGGGGCCTCTGAAGCTTTCTTT; CDR3 protein: CAWWGQGASEAFF
D gene: TRBD2; clone size: .; J gene: TRBJ2-7; CDR3 length: 13; V gene: TRBV6-1; CDR3 DNA: TGTGCCAGCATTTCTAGCGGACCCTACGAGCAGTACTTC; CDR3 protein: CASISSGPYEQYF
D gene: .; clone size: .; J gene: TRBJ1-2; CDR3 length: 13; V gene: TRBV19; CDR3 DNA: TGTGCCAGTAGTCCCCAGGGGTTCGCTGGCTACACCTTC; CDR3 protein: CASSPQGFAGYTF
D gene: .; clone size: .; J gene: TRBJ1-3; CDR3 length: 14; V gene: TRBV2; CDR3 DNA: TGTGCCAGCAGTGACAGGGGTTTCGAAAACACCATATATTTT; CDR3 protein: CASSDRGFENTIYF
D gene: TRBD1; clone size: .; J gene: TRBJ2-7; CDR3 length: 15; V gene: TRBV7-9; CDR3 DNA: TGTGCCAGCAGCTTATCCGGGACAGGGGCATACGAGCAGTACTTC; CDR3 protein: CASSLSGTGAYEQYF
D gene: TRBD2; clone size: once; J gene: TRBJ2-2; CDR3 length: 15; V gene: TRBV7-3; CDR3 DNA: TGTGCCAGCAGCCGTAGCGGGAGGGGTACCGGGGAGCTGTTTTTT; CDR3 protein: CASSRSGRGTGELFF
D gene: .; clone size: .; J gene: TRBJ2-1; CDR3 length: 14; V gene: TRBV5-1; CDR3 DNA: TGCGCCAGCAGCTTGGACTCGGGGAGAGATGAGCAGTTCTTC; CDR3 protein: CASSLDSGRDEQFF
D gene: TRBD2; clone size: few; J gene: TRBJ2-7; CDR3 length: 13; V gene: TRBV29-1; CDR3 DNA: TGCAGCGCTCTTAGCGGGAGCCACTACGAGCAGTACTTC; CDR3 protein: CSALSGSHYEQYF
D gene: TRBD2; clone size: .; J gene: TRBJ2-3; CDR3 length: 15; V gene: TRBV5-4; CDR3 DNA: TGTGCCAGCAGCTCCCCGGGGGGGTCAGCAGATACGCAGTATTTT; CDR3 protein: CASSSPGGSADTQYF
D gene: TRBD1; clone size: .; J gene: TRBJ1-2; CDR3 length: 14; V gene: TRBV30; CDR3 DNA: TGTGCCTGGAGTGGACAGGGGGGTTCCAAGGGCTACACCTTC; CDR3 protein: CAWSGQGGSKGYTF
D gene: .; clone size: .; J gene: TRBJ2-7; CDR3 length: 11; V gene: TRBV11-2; CDR3 DNA: TGTGCCAGCAGCTTAGATATGGTTACCGCGTTC; CDR3 protein: CASSLDMVTAF
D gene: TRBD1; clone size: .; J gene: TRBJ2-1; CDR3 length: 17; V gene: TRBV7-9; CDR3 DNA: TGTGCCAGCCACTGGGGGGCGGGGACAGGCTCCTACAATGAGCAGTTCTTC; CDR3 protein: CASHWGAGTGSYNEQFF
D gene: .; clone size: .; J gene: TRBJ1-2; CDR3 length: 13; V gene: TRBV5-1; CDR3 DNA: TGCGCCAGCAGCGCCGCCGGGGATTATGGCTACACCTTC; CDR3 protein: CASSAAGDYGYTF
D gene: .; clone size: .; J gene: TRBJ1-6; CDR3 length: 16; V gene: TRBV4-2; CDR3 DNA: TGTGCCAGCAGCCAAGATAGGATCGGAGAAGCTTCACCCCTCCACTTT; CDR3 protein: CASSQDRIGEASPLHF
D gene: .; clone size: .; J gene: TRBJ2-3; CDR3 length: 16; V gene: TRBV5-4; CDR3 DNA: TGTGCCAGCAGCTTGGGTAGCGATACTAGCACAGATACGCAGTATTTT; CDR3 protein: CASSLGSDTSTDTQYF
D gene: .; clone size: .; J gene: TRBJ1-2; CDR3 length: 13; V gene: TRBV29-1; CDR3 DNA: TGCAGCGTTGAAGAGGGGTCAGGGGAGCTATACACCTTC; CDR3 protein: CSVEEGSGELYTF
D gene: .; clone size: .; J gene: TRBJ2-1; CDR3 length: 13; V gene: TRBV11-2; CDR3 DNA: TGTGCCAGCAGCATAACATCCGGGAATGAGCAGTTCTTC; CDR3 protein: CASSITSGNEQFF
D gene: .; clone size: .; J gene: TRBJ1-5; CDR3 length: 13; V gene: TRBV18; CDR3 DNA: TGTGCCAGCTCACCCGGAGAGACTCAGCCCCAGCATTTT; CDR3 protein: CASSPGETQPQHF
D gene: TRBD1; clone size: .; J gene: TRBJ1-2; CDR3 length: 18; V gene: TRBV7-2; CDR3 DNA: TGTGCCAGCAGCCCAAAACTGATCGGGACAGCCACAAACTATGGCTACACCTTC; CDR3 protein: CASSPKLIGTATNYGYTF
D gene: TRBD2; clone size: .; J gene: TRBJ2-7; CDR3 length: 14; V gene: TRBV19; CDR3 DNA: TGTGCCAGTAGTATGGCTAGCGGGAACTACGAGCAGTACTTC; CDR3 protein: CASSMASGNYEQYF
D gene: TRBD2; clone size: .; J gene: TRBJ2-7; CDR3 length: 16; V gene: TRBV4-1; CDR3 DNA: TGCGCCAGCAGTCTTCTTCCTAGCGGGAGGGGCGACGAGCAGTACTTC; CDR3 protein: CASSLLPSGRGDEQYF
D gene: TRBD1; clone size: .; J gene: TRBJ1-3; CDR3 length: 15; V gene: TRBV6-5; CDR3 DNA: TGTGCCAGCAGCTCTACAGGGGGCGTTGGAAACACCATATATTTT; CDR3 protein: CASSSTGGVGNTIYF
D gene: .; clone size: .; J gene: TRBJ2-7; CDR3 length: 16; V gene: TRBV27; CDR3 DNA: TGTGCCAGCAGTCTAGGATATGGTGACTATAACTACGAGCAGTACTTC; CDR3 protein: CASSLGYGDYNYEQYF
D gene: .; clone size: .; J gene: TRBJ1-2; CDR3 length: 15; V gene: TRBV7-2; CDR3 DNA: TGTGCCAGCAGCTTAGGACTTACAGGGTACTATGGCTACACCTTC; CDR3 protein: CASSLGLTGYYGYTF
D gene: .; clone size: .; J gene: TRBJ2-1; CDR3 length: 16; V gene: TRBV4-2; CDR3 DNA: TGTGCCAGCAGCCAAGATGGGAGGAGCTCCTACAATGAGCAGTTCTTC; CDR3 protein: CASSQDGRSSYNEQFF
D gene: .; clone size: .; J gene: TRBJ2-7; CDR3 length: 11; V gene: TRBV11-2; CDR3 DNA: TGTGCCGGCAGCCGGGGGTACGAGCAGTACTTC; CDR3 protein: CAGSRGYEQYF
D gene: TRBD2; clone size: few; J gene: TRBJ2-1; CDR3 length: 17; V gene: TRBV30; CDR3 DNA: TGTGCCTGGAGTCCCTCACGGACTAGCGGGAGAAGCAATGAGCAGTTCTTC; CDR3 protein: CAWSPSRTSGRSNEQFF
D gene: .; clone size: .; J gene: TRBJ1-5; CDR3 length: 15; V gene: TRBV5-5; CDR3 DNA: TGTGCCAGCAGCTTGGGGCGGGGAGGAAGTCAGCCCCAGCATTTT; CDR3 protein: CASSLGRGGSQPQHF
D gene: .; clone size: .; J gene: TRBJ1-5; CDR3 length: 13; V gene: TRBV2; CDR3 DNA: TGTGCCAGCACTGCGGGAGGGTATCAGCCCCAGCATTTT; CDR3 protein: CASTAGGYQPQHF
D gene: .; clone size: .; J gene: TRBJ2-1; CDR3 length: 11; V gene: TRBV20-1; CDR3 DNA: TGCAGTGCCAGGCTTAGGAATGAGCAGTTCTTC; CDR3 protein: CSARLRNEQFF
D gene: TRBD2; clone size: .; J gene: TRBJ2-7; CDR3 length: 16; V gene: TRBV4-1; CDR3 DNA: TGCGCCAGCAGCCCGACCGCTAGCGGTCTTCCCTACGAGCAGTACTTC; CDR3 protein: CASSPTASGLPYEQYF
D gene: .; clone size: few; J gene: TRBJ1-1; CDR3 length: 14; V gene: TRBV7-8; CDR3 DNA: TGTGCCAGCAGCTTCGGAGGGGAGAACACTGAAGCTTTCTTT; CDR3 protein: CASSFGGENTEAFF
D gene: TRBD1; clone size: few; J gene: TRBJ1-2; CDR3 length: 15; V gene: TRBV5-4; CDR3 DNA: TGTGCCAGCAGCTCAGGGACAGGGATGAACTATGGCTACACCTTC; CDR3 protein: CASSSGTGMNYGYTF
D gene: .; clone size: once; J gene: TRBJ2-3; CDR3 length: 13; V gene: TRBV6-6; CDR3 DNA: TGTGCCAGCTCTTGGGAGGGCACAGATACGCAGTATTTT; CDR3 protein: CASSWEGTDTQYF
D gene: TRBD2; clone size: .; J gene: TRBJ2-3; CDR3 length: 17; V gene: TRBV15; CDR3 DNA: TGTGCCACCAGCAGAGATCAGGCTAGCGGGAGGGTCGTTTTGCAGTATTTT; CDR3 protein: CATSRDQASGRVVLQYF
D gene: .; clone size: .; J gene: TRBJ2-3; CDR3 length: 15; V gene: TRBV5-4; CDR3 DNA: TGTGCCAGCAGCTCGCCTAGCGCCAGCACAGATACGCAGTATTTT; CDR3 protein: CASSSPSASTDTQYF
D gene: TRBD2; clone size: once; J gene: TRBJ2-7; CDR3 length: 15; V gene: TRBV7-9; CDR3 DNA: TGTTCCAGCAGCACGGCTAGCGGGAGAGGCTACGAGCAGTACTTC; CDR3 protein: CSSSTASGRGYEQYF
D gene: TRBD2; clone size: few; J gene: TRBJ2-7; CDR3 length: 17; V gene: TRBV5-4; CDR3 DNA: TGTGCCAGCAGTTCTATCCGGACTAGCGGGGGGAGGAGCGAGCAGTACTTC; CDR3 protein: CASSSIRTSGGRSEQYF
D gene: .; clone size: .; J gene: TRBJ2-7; CDR3 length: 15; V gene: TRBV14; CDR3 DNA: TGTGCCAGCAGCCAAGATCAGGCTTACTCCTACGAGCAGTACTTC; CDR3 protein: CASSQDQAYSYEQYF